Listed here are 24 T cell receptor beta chains from one sample, sequenced in a study of Tregs in tolerant kidney transplant recipients (dated by TCRdb to about 2019). This specimen's time point label, interpreted: blood sample drawn before combined kidney and bone marrow transplant. Libraries were prepared through the immunoSEQ multiplex PCR assay. TCRdb provides this immuneACCESS table in a form limited to in-frame rearrangements. Some clones are lacking; in checked studies, under half of them reflect an unresolved V gene, and why the rest are absent is not known. Here the sample has 75,000 to 85,000 clones; 85% to 95% occur a single time. 0.3% to 0.4% of the sample belongs to the ten largest clones. The sample consisted of Tregs from blood, taken before the transplant. Receptors originate from a human donor who received a combined kidney and bone marrow transplant.

This clone was observed once. The rearrangement links TRBV5-5 to TRBJ2-7; 7 nucleotides match TRBD1. This CDR3 has 16 amino acids. Germline values: CDR1 SGHKS, CDR2 YYEKEE (reference sequence). With V trimmed by 3 bases and J by 0 bases, 9 bases remained unmatched. The CDR3 sequence is CASSSYTRDSSYEQYF. The CDR3 DNA reads as TGTGCCAGCAGCTCCTATACCCGGGACAGCTCCTACGAGCAGTACTTC.

This clone turned up a few times. The V and J genes are TRBV11-2 and TRBJ1-5; a possible D gene is TRBD1 (6 bases). Per the germline V gene, CDR1 is SGHAT and CDR2 is FQNNGV. Trimming took 5 bases from V and 3 from J, leaving 20 bases between them. There are 17 residues in the CDR3. CDR3 sequence (DNA): TGTGCCAGCAGCCCTACAGGGAAGGCAGGGTACAATCAGCCCCAGCATTTT. Its protein product is CASSPTGKAGYNQPQHF.

V and J are TRBV25-1 and TRBJ1-2; no clear D gene. The germline V and J ends were trimmed by 4 bases and 1 base, with 10 bases remaining between them. The CDR3 spans 14 residues. Per germline, CDR1 MGHDK and CDR2 SYGVNS. The CDR3 reads CASSGKGDNYGYTF. The CDR3 DNA reads TGTGCCAGCAGTGGAAAGGGCGATAACTATGGCTACACCTTC.

This chain links TRBV6-6 with TRBJ1-4; a weak D match, TRBD1 (5 bases). Germline CDR1 is MNHNY and CDR2 is SVGAGI (reference sequence). V was pared by 6 bases and J by 3 bases, with 11 bases between. This CDR3 is built from 14 residues. CDR3 sequence: CASRPGNANEKLFF. CDR3 sequence (DNA): TGTGCCAGCAGGCCAGGGAATGCTAATGAAAAACTGTTTTTT.

In its sample, this clone was seen a few times. The chain has TRBV19 and TRBJ1-5, with 10 bases identical to TRBD1. CDR1 is LNHDA, CDR2 SQIVND, per germline (reference sequence). V lost 5 bases to trimming and J lost 7 bases; unmatched junction nucleotides: 11. This CDR3 is built from 16 residues. The CDR3 bases are TGTGCCAGTAGTCCCCGGGACAGGGGAATAGAGCAGCCCCAGCATTTT. Translating gives CASSPRDRGIEQPQHF.

This clone was seen a handful of times. V gene TRBV6-5 combines with J gene TRBJ1-2; 10 bases are shared with TRBD1. The CDR3 has 14 amino acids. V trimming: 7 bases; J trimming: 4 bases; junction bases outside the gene matches: 6. Germline V lookup: CDR1 MNHEY, CDR2 SVGAGI. CDR3 sequence reads: CASTPGTGAYGYTF. The DNA for the CDR3 is TGTGCCAGCACGCCCGGGACAGGGGCCTATGGCTACACCTTC.

In DNA form, the CDR3 reads TGTGCCAGCCGAACAGGGCGGTCACCCCTCCACTTT. Translation: CASRTGRSPLHF. The chain has TRBV27 and TRBJ1-6; D is possibly TRBD1 (6 bases). Germline CDR1 and CDR2: MNHEY and SMNVEV (reference sequence). Deletions cut 8 bases from V and 10 bases from J, with 12 bases between. The length of the CDR3 is 12 residues.

V and J are TRBV18 and TRBJ1-2, with D uncertain. This CDR3 spans 13 amino acids. Trimming removed 0 bases at V and 3 bases at J, with 5 bases between. CDR1 is KGHSH and CDR2 is LQKENI in the germline V gene. The CDR3 bases are TGTGCCAGCTCACCACCGGGGTACTATGGCTACACCTTC. Translated: CASSPPGYYGYTF.

This sequence joins TRBV28 and TRBJ2-7, with D perhaps given as TRBD1 or TRBD2 (5 bases each). V was cut by 6 bases and J by 4 bases, with 22 bases left in between. The germline CDR1 and CDR2 sequences are MDHEN and SYDVKM. The CDR3 has 16 amino acids. The CDR3: CASSAIPGRVSYEQYF. The CDR3 DNA is TGTGCCAGCAGCGCCATCCCGGGACGAGTATCGTACGAGCAGTACTTC.

The chain combines TRBV6-5 with TRBJ2-5; D may be TRBD2 (6 bases). Trimming removed 7 bases from V and 3 bases from J, with 15 bases in between. The CDR3 is 14 amino acids. Looked up from germline, CDR1 is MNHEY and CDR2 is SVGAGI. The CDR3 DNA sequence: TGTGCCAGCAACAATCGGAGGGGAGAAGAGACCCAGTACTTC. It encodes CASNNRRGEETQYF.

The chain links TRBV30 to TRBJ1-6; 9 bases are a match to TRBD1. Germline CDR1 reads GTSNPN; CDR2 reads SVGIG (reference sequence). The CDR3 is 14 residues long. After removal of 0 bases from V and 7 bases from J, the junction contained 1 base not matched to a gene. This CDR3 is CAWSVQGANSPLHF. The CDR3 DNA reads as TGTGCCTGGAGTGTACAGGGGGCGAATTCACCCCTCCACTTT.

The genes are TRBV7-2 and TRBJ2-4; D is ambiguous. Germline-derived CDR1 and CDR2 are SGHTA and FQGNSA. This CDR3 has 16 amino acids. Deletions cut 1 base from V and 6 bases from J, with 16 bases between. As DNA, the CDR3 is TGTGCCAGCAGCTTAGATATGTTAGGGTTGGGAAACATTCAGTACTTC. Protein product: CASSLDMLGLGNIQYF.

This chain uses TRBV11-2 with TRBJ2-7; possibly TRBD1 for D (6 bases). The CDR3 has 14 residues. Trimming removed 0 bases from V and 3 bases from J, with 9 bases in between. Per the germline V gene, CDR1 is SGHAT and CDR2 is FQNNGV. CDR3 nucleotides: TGTGCCAGCAGCTTAGATACAGGGATCTACGAGCAGTACTTC. Encoded protein: CASSLDTGIYEQYF.

This rearrangement joins TRBV5-4 to TRBJ1-2; 9 bases are a match to TRBD1. Trimming took 5 bases from V and 2 from J; bases not matched to a gene: 1. CDR1 SGHNT and CDR2 YYREEE come from the germline V gene (reference sequence). This CDR3 spans 13 amino acids. The CDR3 here is CASRGQGNYGYTF. The CDR3 coding sequence is TGTGCCAGCAGAGGACAGGGGAACTATGGCTACACCTTC.

This chain uses TRBV11-2 with TRBJ2-7; the D is unclear. This CDR3 region has 11 residues. V was clipped by 4 bases and J by 6 bases, with 7 bases between them. The germline V gene has CDR1 SGHAT and CDR2 FQNNGV. The CDR3, as DNA: TGTGCCAGCAGCTCCATAAGCGAGCAGTACTTC. Residues: CASSSISEQYF.

The gene calls are TRBV6-6 and TRBJ1-5; D is perhaps TRBD1 (5 bases). The CDR3 contains 13 residues. The V gene's germline CDR1 is MNHNY and CDR2 SVGAGI (reference sequence). Trimming left V 8 bases short and J 4 bases short, with 12 bases between. DNA for the CDR3: TGTGCCAGCTCCAGGACAAATAATCAGCCCCAGCATTTT. It yields the protein CASSRTNNQPQHF.

J is TRBJ1-5 and V is TRBV9; D not resolved. The germline V and J ends were trimmed by 3 bases and 0 bases, with 7 bases remaining between them. CDR3 length: 14 amino acids. Germline V gene sequence: CDR1 SGDLS, CDR2 YYNGEE. The CDR3 DNA reads TGTGCCAGCAGCGAAGGAAATAGCAATCAGCCCCAGCATTTT. Amino acids: CASSEGNSNQPQHF.

The chain joins TRBV28 to TRBJ1-1, with D uncertain. The V end lost 6 bases, the J end lost 0 bases, and 11 bases lay between the germline ends. The germline V gene encodes CDR1 MDHEN and CDR2 SYDVKM. The CDR3 contains 14 residues. CDR3 in amino acids: CASRRLAMNTEAFF. The CDR3 DNA follows: TGTGCCAGCAGACGTTTGGCGATGAACACTGAAGCTTTCTTT. Filled out from reference TRBV28 and TRBJ1-1, the complete variable domain reads DVKVTQSSRYLVKRTGEKVFLECVQDMDHENMFWYRQDPGLGLRLIYFSYDVKMKEKGDIPEGYSVSREKKERFSLILESASTNQTSMYLCASRRLAMNTEAFFGQGTRLTVV.

This rearrangement joins TRBV6-1 to TRBJ2-2; D is unclear. The germline V gene has CDR1 MNHNS and CDR2 SASEGT. The CDR3 has 13 amino acids. V was cut by 6 bases and J by 1 base, with 6 bases left in between. This CDR3 reads CASRAGNTGELFF. For the CDR3, the DNA is TGTGCCAGCAGGGCAGGGAACACCGGGGAGCTGTTTTTT.

V and J are TRBV11-3 and TRBJ2-7; D is undetermined. Germline values: CDR1 SGHNT, CDR2 YENEEA. V gave up 5 bases and J gave up 3 bases, with 14 bases separating them. CDR3 size: 14 residues. CDR3 sequence: CASSRPPESYEQYF. CDR3 sequence (DNA): TGTGCCAGCAGCCGACCTCCCGAAAGCTACGAGCAGTACTTC.

The rearrangement joins TRBV18 to TRBJ2-7; 7 nucleotides align to TRBD1. CDR1 and CDR2 (germline): KGHSH, LQKENI. Trimming removed 3 bases from V and 0 bases from J; junction bases left unmatched: 8. The CDR3 runs 16 residues. CDR3 nucleotides: TGTGCCAGCTCACCCCCCATCCGGGACAGCTCCTACGAGCAGTACTTC. Protein: CASSPPIRDSSYEQYF.

This chain joins TRBV29-1 and TRBJ2-5; 7 nucleotides agree with TRBD2. The CDR3 is made up of 11 amino acids. Per the germline V gene, CDR1 is SQVTM and CDR2 is ANQGSEA. Germline trimming cut 5 bases from V and 3 bases from J; bases unmatched to any gene: 0. The CDR3 DNA sequence: TGCAGCGTTCGGGGGGAAGAGACCCAGTACTTC. Its translation: CSVRGEETQYF.

The rearrangement joins TRBV11-3 to TRBJ2-7; 10 bases align to TRBD2. Germline CDR1 is SGHNT and CDR2 is YENEEA. CDR3 length equals 14 residues. Losses at the gene ends were 2 bases for V and 7 bases for J; bases not matched to a gene: 5. The CDR3 region is CASSLTSGIGEQYF. The CDR3, as DNA: TGTGCCAGCAGCTTAACTAGCGGGATTGGGGAGCAGTACTTC.

This chain joins TRBV30 and TRBJ2-1, with D unresolved. The ends were cut back, 0 bases at V and 8 bases at J, with 8 bases in the middle. CDR3 size: 12 residues. Germline values: CDR1 GTSNPN, CDR2 SVGIG (reference sequence). The CDR3 loop is CAWSVRVDEQFF. CDR3 nucleotides: TGTGCCTGGAGTGTACGGGTTGATGAGCAGTTCTTC.